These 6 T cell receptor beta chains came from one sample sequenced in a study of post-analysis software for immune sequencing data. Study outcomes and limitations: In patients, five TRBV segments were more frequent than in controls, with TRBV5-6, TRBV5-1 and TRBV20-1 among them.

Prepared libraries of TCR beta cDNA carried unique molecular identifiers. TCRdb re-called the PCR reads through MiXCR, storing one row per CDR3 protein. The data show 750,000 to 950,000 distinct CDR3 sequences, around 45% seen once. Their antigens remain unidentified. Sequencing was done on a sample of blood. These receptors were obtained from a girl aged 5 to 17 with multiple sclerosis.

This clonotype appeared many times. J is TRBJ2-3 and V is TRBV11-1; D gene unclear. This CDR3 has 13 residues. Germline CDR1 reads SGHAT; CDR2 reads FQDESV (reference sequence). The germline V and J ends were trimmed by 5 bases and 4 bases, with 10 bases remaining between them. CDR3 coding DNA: TGTGCCAGCAGCCTGAACCGAGCAGATACGCAGTATTTT. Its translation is CASSLNRADTQYF.

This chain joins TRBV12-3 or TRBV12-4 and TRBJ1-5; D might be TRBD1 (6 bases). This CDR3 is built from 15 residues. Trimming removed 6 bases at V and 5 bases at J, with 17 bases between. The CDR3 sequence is CASRSRGTDHQPQHF. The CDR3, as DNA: TGTGCCAGCAGGTCCAGGGGCACGGATCATCAGCCCCAGCATTTT.

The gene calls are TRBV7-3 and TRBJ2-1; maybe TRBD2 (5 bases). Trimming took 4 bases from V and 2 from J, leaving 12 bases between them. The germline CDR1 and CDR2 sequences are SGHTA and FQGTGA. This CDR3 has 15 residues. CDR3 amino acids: CASSSRGGAYNEQFF. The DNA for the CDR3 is TGTGCCAGCAGCTCCCGAGGAGGTGCCTACAATGAGCAGTTCTTC.

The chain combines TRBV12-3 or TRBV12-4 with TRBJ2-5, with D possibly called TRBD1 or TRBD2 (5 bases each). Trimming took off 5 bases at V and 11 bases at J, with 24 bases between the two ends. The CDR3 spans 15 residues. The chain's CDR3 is CASSEETGRSYEQYF. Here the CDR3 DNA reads TGTGCCAGCAGTGAGGAAACGGGACGCAGCTACGAACAGTACTTC.

In DNA, the CDR3 is TGCAGTGCTGGGCTCCGGACTAGCGGGCTACTTCAAGAGACCCAGTACTTC. Its translation is CSAGLRTSGLLQETQYF. V and J are TRBV20-1 and TRBJ2-5; 11 nucleotides agree with TRBD2. This CDR3 region has 17 residues. Losses at the gene ends were 5 bases for V and 2 bases for J; bases not matched to a gene: 13. The V gene's germline CDR1 is DFQATT and CDR2 SNEGSKA (reference sequence).

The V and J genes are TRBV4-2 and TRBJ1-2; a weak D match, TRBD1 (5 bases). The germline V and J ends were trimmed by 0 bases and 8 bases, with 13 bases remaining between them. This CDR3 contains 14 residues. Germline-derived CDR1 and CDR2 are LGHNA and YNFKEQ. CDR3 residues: CASSQDSAGHGYTF. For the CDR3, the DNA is TGTGCCAGCAGCCAAGATTCGGCAGGGCACGGCTACACCTTC.